The present T cell receptor (beta chain) was sequenced within a study of blood T cell repertoires in COVID-19. About the study: Acute and convalescent COVID-19 samples came from the United States, Italy and Spain. The cDNA or gDNA used as material had been derived from T cells, B-cell-depleted T cells, or PBMCs.

This CDR3 is built from 11 residues. Germline assignment: CDR1 SGHDT and CDR2 YYEEEE. V was cut by 0 bases and J by 8 bases, with 5 bases left in between. In the original processing: Counts of nucleated cells, estimated from reference gene primer amplification, were obtained. Generated by immunoSEQ multiplex PCR, the TCRdb table keeps only in-frame clones and is missing some. V, J and clone size were drawn from that table, and D and trimming were deduced from the DNA. The sample has about 29,000 clones; approximately 83% are singletons. Seattle's cohort entered during active infection and was followed longitudinally.

The TCR comes from a woman older than 75 with COVID-19, enrolled during active disease. Material for sequencing was peripheral blood. The gene calls are TRBV5-6 and TRBJ1-2; the D is unclear. CDR3 in DNA: TGTGCCAGCAGCTTGGCCGGGGGCTACACCTTC. It translates to CASSLAGGYTF.